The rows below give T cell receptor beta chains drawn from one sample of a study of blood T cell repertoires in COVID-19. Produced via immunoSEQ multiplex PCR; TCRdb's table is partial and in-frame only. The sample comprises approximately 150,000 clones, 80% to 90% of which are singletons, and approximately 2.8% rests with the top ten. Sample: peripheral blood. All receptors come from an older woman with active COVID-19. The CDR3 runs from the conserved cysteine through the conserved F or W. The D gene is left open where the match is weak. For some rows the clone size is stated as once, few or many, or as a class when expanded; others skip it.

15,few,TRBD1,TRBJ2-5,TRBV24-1,TGTGCCACCAGTGAGGGGACAGGGAACCAAGAGACCCAGTACTTC,CATSEGTGNQETQYF
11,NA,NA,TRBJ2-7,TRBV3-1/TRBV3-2,TGTGCCGGTCCCGGGGGGCACGAGCAGTACTTC,CAGPGGHEQYF
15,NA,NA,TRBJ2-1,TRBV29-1,TGCAGCGTTGAAGGGGGGCGAGCCAATTACAATGAGCAGTTCTTC,CSVEGGRANYNEQFF
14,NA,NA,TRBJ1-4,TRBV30,TGTGCCTGGAGTGTACAAGGGGGTGGTGAAAAACTGTTTTTT,CAWSVQGGGEKLFF
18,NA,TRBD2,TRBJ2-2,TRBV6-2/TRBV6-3,TGTGCCAGCAGTTACTCCGGTCTAGCGGGAGTACGAACCGGGGAGCTGTTTTTT,CASSYSGLAGVRTGELFF
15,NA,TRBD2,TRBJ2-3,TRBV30,TGTGCCTGGATAGGGGAAGCGGGAGCCACAGATACGCAGTATTTT,CAWIGEAGATDTQYF
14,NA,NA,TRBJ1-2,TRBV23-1,TGCGCCAGCAGTATGAGACAGCTAGACTATGGCTACACCTTC,CASSMRQLDYGYTF
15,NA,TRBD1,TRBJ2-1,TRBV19,TGTGCCAGTAGTATACAGGGGGCAAGAATCAATGAGCAGTTCTTC,CASSIQGARINEQFF
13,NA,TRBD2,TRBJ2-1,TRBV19,TGTGCCAGCGCGGGAGGGCCAGTCGATGAGCAGTTCTTC,CASAGGPVDEQFF
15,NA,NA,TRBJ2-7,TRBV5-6,TGTGCCAGCAGCTTGAGCGGTCGGCTAGTCTACGAGCAGTACTTC,CASSLSGRLVYEQYF
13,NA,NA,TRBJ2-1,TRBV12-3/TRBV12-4,TGTGCCAGCAGTTTAGACTACCAGAATGAGCAGTTCTTC,CASSLDYQNEQFF
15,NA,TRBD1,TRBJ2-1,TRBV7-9,TGTGCCAGCAGCTTAGGAGGGGGCGTGGGCAATGAGCAGTTCTTC,CASSLGGGVGNEQFF
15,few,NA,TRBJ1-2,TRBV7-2,TGTGCCAGCAGCCCGACATGGGGGCGGGACTATGGCTACACCTTC,CASSPTWGRDYGYTF
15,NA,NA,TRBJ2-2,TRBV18,TGTGCCAGCTCACCAGAGTCGGTTAACACCGGGGAGCTGTTTTTT,CASSPESVNTGELFF